What follows are 11 T cell receptor beta chains derived from one specimen sequenced in a study of early stage breast cancer tumors. Repertoires were generated with immunoSEQ multiplex PCR, while TCRdb's copy carries only in-frame clones and drops some. The sample includes 25,000 to 35,000 clones, roughly three fifths of them seen just once. Sequences were obtained from breast tumor tissue. The receptors were gathered from a person aged 50-59 years with breast cancer.

V and J are TRBV28 and TRBJ2-7; 7 bases match TRBD1. The CDR3 runs to 12 residues. Germline V gene lookup returns CDR1 MDHEN and CDR2 SYDVKM. As DNA, the CDR3 is TGTGGTGTTAGGGGGCGTTTCTACGAGCAGTACTTC. Translating it yields CGVRGRFYEQYF.

V gene TRBV5-6 combines with J gene TRBJ1-2, with D perhaps TRBD1 (6 bases). Germline V gene data show CDR1 as SGHDT and CDR2 as YYEEEE. CDR3 length equals 17 residues. V was pared by 4 bases and J by 7 bases, with 26 bases between. This CDR3 reads CASSPPEGGYTRGGYTF. Written as DNA, the CDR3 is TGTGCCAGCAGCCCTCCTGAAGGGGGATACACGAGGGGTGGCTACACCTTC.

CDR3 protein: CASSPRQGGLLSYTF. CDR3 DNA: TGTGCCAGCAGCCCTCGACAGGGGGGTTTACTAAGCTACACCTTC. The gene calls are TRBV7-9 and TRBJ1-2; 9 bases are shared with TRBD1. The germline V gene encodes CDR1 SEHNR and CDR2 FQNEAQ (reference sequence). V lost 5 bases, J lost 9 bases, and 13 bases stayed unmatched. This CDR3 is 15 amino acids long.

The J gene is TRBJ1-5, the V gene TRBV9; D gene unclear. From germline, CDR1 is SGDLS and CDR2 YYNGEE. The CDR3 is 12 amino acids. Trimming pared 4 bases from V and 9 bases from J, leaving 11 bases between. The CDR3 DNA reads as TGTGCCAGCAGCCTCAGAATTGGGCCCCAGCATTTT. Protein product: CASSLRIGPQHF. The whole variable domain, remainder taken from reference TRBV9 and TRBJ1-5, is DSGVTQTPKHLITATGQRVTLRCSPRSGDLSVYWYQQSLDQGLQFLIQYYNGEERAKGNILERFSAQQFPDLHSELNLSSLELGDSALYFCASSLRIGPQHFGDGTRLSIL.

This clone was detected only once. The genes are TRBV2 and TRBJ2-7, with 10 bases aligning to TRBD2. V was pared by 4 bases and J by 2 bases, with 5 bases of the junction left unmatched. The CDR3 is 15 amino acids. Germline V gene data show CDR1 as SNHLY and CDR2 as FYNNEI. This CDR3 is CASSALAGVAYEQYF. CDR3 nucleotide sequence: TGTGCCAGCAGTGCGCTAGCGGGAGTCGCCTACGAGCAGTACTTC.

This clone was seen a handful of times. V usage is TRBV5-5 and J usage is TRBJ2-3; D is possibly TRBD2 (6 bases). Trimming shortened V by 0 bases and J by 4 bases, and 15 bases separated the two germline ends. The CDR3 extends over 16 amino acids. Germline values: CDR1 SGHKS, CDR2 YYEKEE (reference sequence). CDR3 nucleotides: TGTGCCAGCAGCTTGGCCGCCATCCCGGGGGCAGATACGCAGTATTTT. Its translation is CASSLAAIPGADTQYF. Full variable domain (rest looked up from reference TRBV5-5 and TRBJ2-3): DAGVTQSPTHLIKTRGQQVTLRCSPISGHKSVSWYQQVLGQGPQFIFQYYEKEERGRGNFPDRFSARQFPNYSSELNVNALLLGDSALYLCASSLAAIPGADTQYFGPGTRLTVL.

V gene TRBV19 combines with J gene TRBJ1-2; D is ambiguous. Germline V CDR1 and CDR2: LNHDA, SQIVND (reference sequence). V was trimmed by 3 bases and J by 3 bases, leaving 5 bases between them. CDR3 length: 12 amino acids. CDR3 in amino acids: CASSIQDYGYTF. In DNA, the CDR3 is TGTGCCAGTAGTATCCAGGACTATGGCTACACCTTC.

This clone turned up a few times. DNA for the CDR3: TGCGCCAGCAGCTTGGACGGGATAGGAACTGAAGCTTTCTTT. Encoded protein: CASSLDGIGTEAFF. The chain is built from TRBV5-1 and TRBJ1-1; D remains ambiguous. CDR1 and CDR2 from the germline V gene are SGHRS and YFSETQ. The CDR3 is 14 amino acids. V lost 0 bases to trimming and J lost 5 bases, with 11 bases between them.

In nucleotides, the CDR3 is TGTGCCAGCAGCCACGGGACTAGCTACGAGCAGTACTTC. The encoded protein is CASSHGTSYEQYF. The chain has TRBV7-9 and TRBJ2-7; the match to TRBD2 covers 8 bases. The CDR3 runs to 13 residues. Germline assignment: CDR1 SEHNR and CDR2 FQNEAQ (reference sequence). V lost 5 bases, J lost 3 bases, and 3 bases stayed unmatched.

This chain links TRBV7-9 with TRBJ2-1, with 13 nucleotides matching TRBD2. Trimming took 3 bases from V and 10 from J; bases not matched to a gene: 0. The CDR3 is 13 residues long. From germline, CDR1 is SEHNR and CDR2 FQNEAQ (reference sequence). CDR3 sequence: CASSLGLAGEQFF. As DNA, the CDR3 is TGTGCCAGCAGCTTGGGACTAGCGGGAGAGCAGTTCTTC. Using reference TRBV7-9 and TRBJ2-1 for the parts outside the CDR3, the full variable domain is DTGVSQNPRHKITKRGQNVTFRCDPISEHNRLYWYRQTLGQGPEFLTYFQNEAQLEKSRLLSDRFSAERPKGSFSTLEIQRTEQGDSAMYLCASSLGLAGEQFFGPGTRLTVL.

The chain has TRBV27 and TRBJ2-7; D is unclear. V lost 2 bases and J 3 bases, leaving 14 bases between the germline ends. CDR1 and CDR2 from the germline V gene are MNHEY and SMNVEV (reference sequence). CDR3 length: 15 residues. Here the CDR3 reads CASSLAGQSYYEQYF. The CDR3 DNA reads as TGTGCCAGCAGTTTAGCAGGCCAAAGCTACTACGAGCAGTACTTC.